A selection of T cell receptor beta chains follows, all from one sample in a study of T cells in Graves' hyperthyroidism and ophthalmopathy. TCRdb independently ran MiXCR on the multiplex PCR reads; one entry per CDR3 protein. The data contain 550,000 to 600,000 distinct CDR3 sequences, over 15% of them seen just once; the ten biggest clones take up about 20%. The sequenced material came from blood. These receptors all stem from a woman in her late teens or twenties with Graves' hyperthyroidism. Each CDR3 is given with its conserved first and last residue. A D gene is named only where the DNA matches it firmly. The size entry is marked missing in some rows and otherwise reads once, few, many or a size class.

d_gene: TRBD1; v_gene: TRBV5-1; j_gene: TRBJ1-6; abundance: many; CDR3aa: CASSFGTADNSPLHF; CDR3nt: TGCGCCAGCAGCTTTGGGACAGCCGATAATTCACCCCTCCACTTT
d_gene: .; v_gene: TRBV29-1; j_gene: TRBJ2-5; abundance: many; CDR3aa: CSVLLGRRGQETQYF; CDR3nt: TGCAGCGTCCTCTTGGGCCGGAGGGGACAAGAGACCCAGTACTTC
d_gene: TRBD2; v_gene: TRBV7-2; j_gene: TRBJ2-4; abundance: many; CDR3aa: CASSLTSGGAADIQYF; CDR3nt: TGTGCCAGCAGCCTCACTAGCGGGGGGGCCGCAGACATTCAGTACTTC
d_gene: .; v_gene: TRBV7-9; j_gene: TRBJ2-7; abundance: few; CDR3aa: CASAQLGEQYF; CDR3nt: TGTGCCAGCGCTCAGTTGGGGGAGCAGTACTTC
d_gene: .; v_gene: TRBV6-1; j_gene: TRBJ2-7; abundance: few; CDR3aa: CASSESEAYEQYF; CDR3nt: TGTGCCAGCAGCGAGTCCGAAGCCTACGAGCAGTACTTC
d_gene: .; v_gene: TRBV27; j_gene: TRBJ1-1; abundance: .; CDR3aa: CASRDSFTHSQNTEAFF; CDR3nt: TGTGCCAGCAGGGACAGCTTCACCCACTCACAGAACACTGAAGCTTTCTTT
d_gene: .; v_gene: TRBV6-2/TRBV6-3; j_gene: TRBJ2-1; abundance: many; CDR3aa: CASSWAGKDNEQFF; CDR3nt: TGTGCCAGCAGTTGGGCAGGGAAGGACAATGAGCAGTTCTTC
d_gene: .; v_gene: TRBV6-5; j_gene: TRBJ1-5; abundance: .; CDR3aa: CASSYGGDGNQPQHF; CDR3nt: TGTGCCAGCAGTTACGGGGGGGACGGCAATCAGCCCCAGCATTTT
d_gene: .; v_gene: TRBV12-3/TRBV12-4; j_gene: TRBJ2-2; abundance: many; CDR3aa: CASSLAGPGELFF; CDR3nt: TGTGCCAGCAGTTTAGCAGGGCCCGGGGAGCTGTTTTTT
d_gene: TRBD1; v_gene: TRBV4-3; j_gene: TRBJ1-1; abundance: .; CDR3aa: CASSHEPGQGATEAFF; CDR3nt: TGCGCCAGCAGCCATGAACCGGGACAGGGGGCGACTGAAGCTTTCTTT
d_gene: .; v_gene: TRBV5-1; j_gene: TRBJ1-5; abundance: .; CDR3aa: CASSLDGAAGRPQHF; CDR3nt: TGCGCCAGCAGCTTGGACGGAGCCGCAGGTCGGCCCCAGCATTTT
d_gene: .; v_gene: TRBV7-8; j_gene: TRBJ1-2; abundance: few; CDR3aa: CASSLVPGAEYGYTF; CDR3nt: TGTGCCAGCAGCTTAGTTCCGGGGGCAGAGTATGGCTACACCTTC
d_gene: TRBD1; v_gene: TRBV28; j_gene: TRBJ1-4; abundance: few; CDR3aa: CASSLPGQGAEKLFF; CDR3nt: TGTGCCAGCAGTTTACCGGGACAGGGGGCCGAAAAACTGTTTTTT
d_gene: .; v_gene: TRBV6-6; j_gene: TRBJ1-3; abundance: many; CDR3aa: CASSYSPSGNTIYF; CDR3nt: TGTGCCAGCAGTTACAGTCCCTCTGGAAACACCATATATTTT
d_gene: TRBD2; v_gene: TRBV2; j_gene: TRBJ2-7; abundance: many; CDR3aa: CASSGPSGRVAEQYF; CDR3nt: TGTGCCAGCAGTGGGCCTAGCGGGAGGGTTGCCGAGCAGTACTTC
d_gene: .; v_gene: TRBV9; j_gene: TRBJ1-2; abundance: .; CDR3aa: CASPIGHLGYGYTF; CDR3nt: TGTGCCAGCCCCATTGGGCACCTTGGCTATGGCTACACCTTC
d_gene: TRBD2; v_gene: TRBV20-1; j_gene: TRBJ2-7; abundance: few; CDR3aa: CSARGAGVTDEQYF; CDR3nt: TGCAGTGCTAGAGGGGCGGGAGTTACCGACGAGCAGTACTTC